This TCR beta chain comes out of a study of radiation and T cells in renal cell carcinoma. Whole-study context: Nephrectomy followed 15 Gy stereotactic body radiation by 4 weeks.

The CDR3 runs 15 residues. The V gene's germline CDR1 is SEHNR and CDR2 FQNEAQ (reference sequence). The V end was cut by 2 bases, the J end by 0 bases, with 8 bases between. TCRdb keeps only in-frame clones here, not all; method: immunoSEQ multiplex PCR. The sample carries some 150,000 clones, roughly 83% recorded once. This clone was seen only once. Stated time point: baseline pretreatment blood. Sample treatment: 15 Gy SBRT to primary tumor, nephrectomy 4 weeks later. The tumor was a clear cell renal cell carcinoma. Sample: blood, taken from a patient whose treatment included radiotherapy and nephrectomy. This chain joins TRBV7-9 and TRBJ2-1; D might be TRBD2 (5 bases). The clonotype comes from a woman aged 45-59 years with renal cell carcinoma. The CDR3 protein is CASSLSRASYNEQFF. The CDR3, as DNA: TGTGCCAGCAGCTTATCGAGGGCCTCCTACAATGAGCAGTTCTTC.